Following are 18 T cell receptor beta chains from one sample sequenced in a study of beta chain features in type 1 diabetes. Reverse transcription of all isolated RNA meant that expressed TCRB transcripts were sequenced. Assay: immunoSEQ multiplex PCR; the TCRdb copy retains only in-frame clones and omits some. Among about 290,000 clones listed, around 7.8% were seen once. The sequenced sample consisted of central memory CD4+ T cells from blood. All receptors derive from a woman younger than 30 in good health.

The V gene is TRBV5-6, the J gene TRBJ2-7; TRBD2 is a possible D gene (7 bases). CDR3 length: 15 amino acids. Germline V gene lookup returns CDR1 SGHDT and CDR2 YYEEEE. The V and J ends lost 4 bases and 4 bases respectively, with 18 bases between them. CDR3 sequence reads: CASSPGGGATYEQYV. The CDR3 coding sequence is TGTGCCAGCAGCCCTGGAGGGGGGGCCACATACGAGCAGTACGTC.

This clone was seen only a few times. The chain links TRBV9 to TRBJ1-1; D is possibly TRBD1 (6 bases). Trimming removed 3 bases at V and 2 bases at J, with 14 bases between. The germline gives CDR1 SGDLS, CDR2 YYNGEE. This CDR3 has 15 residues. The chain's CDR3 is CASSARGGENTEAFF. The CDR3 DNA reads TGTGCCAGCAGCGCCCGTGGGGGCGAAAACACTGAAGCTTTCTTT.

This clone was seen more than once but under ten times. This chain links TRBV7-9 with TRBJ2-5, with 9 positions matching TRBD1. Judging by the DNA end, TRBJ2-7 fits better; the J call may be wrong. Per germline, CDR1 SEHNR and CDR2 FQNEAQ (reference sequence). This CDR3 has 14 amino acids. The CDR3, as DNA: TGTGCCAGCAGCTCGACAGGGGGGAGTTACGAGCAGTACTTC. Protein: CASSSTGGSYEQYF.

This clone was counted only a few times. The chain uses TRBV7-8 and TRBJ2-5, with a possible D match to TRBD2 (6 bases). V lost 3 bases to trimming and J lost 4 bases, with 12 bases between them. The CDR3 has 14 residues. Germline CDR1 reads SGHVS; CDR2 reads FQNEAQ. The CDR3, as DNA: TGTGCCAGCAGCTTTCTAGCGCTGTCAGAGACCCAGTACTTC. This codes for CASSFLALSETQYF.

This clone was found many times. The chain uses TRBV5-1 and TRBJ1-2, with a possible D match to TRBD1 (6 bases). CDR1 and CDR2 from the germline V gene are SGHRS and YFSETQ. V shed 2 bases and J shed 6 bases, with 11 bases lying between them. The CDR3 is made up of 13 amino acids. Here the CDR3 reads CASSFTAGDGYTF. Written as DNA, the CDR3 is TGCGCCAGCAGCTTCACGGCAGGGGATGGCTACACCTTC.

The chain recombines TRBV2 with TRBJ2-7; 10 bases are shared with TRBD1. In germline, CDR1 is SNHLY, CDR2 FYNNEI. The CDR3 extends over 15 amino acids. V was clipped by 8 bases and J by 1 base; unmatched bases: 8. CDR3 in amino acids: CASGEPGQGSYEQYF. The CDR3 region has the DNA TGTGCCAGCGGGGAACCGGGACAGGGGTCCTACGAGCAGTACTTC.

This clone occurred many times. The V call is TRBV15, the J call TRBJ1-4, with D tentatively TRBD1 (5 bases). Germline V lookup: CDR1 LNHNV, CDR2 YYDKDF (reference sequence). The V end was cut by 0 bases, the J end by 3 bases, with 11 bases between. This CDR3 has 16 amino acids. The CDR3 spells CATSRDRQTSNEKLFF. The DNA of the CDR3 is TGTGCCACCAGCAGAGATCGACAGACCTCTAATGAAAAACTGTTTTTT.

This clone has more than one count but fewer than ten. This chain uses TRBV29-1 with TRBJ2-7, with a weak D call TRBD1 (6 bases). V lost 3 bases and J 3 bases, leaving 12 bases between the germline ends. CDR3 length equals 13 residues. CDR1 is SQVTM, CDR2 ANQGSEA, per germline. Written as DNA, the CDR3 is TGCAGCGTTGATATGGGCAGGGGCTACGAGCAGTACTTC. It encodes CSVDMGRGYEQYF.

The genes are TRBV27 and TRBJ1-4; no firm D call. Per the germline V gene, CDR1 is MNHEY and CDR2 is SMNVEV (reference sequence). V lost 5 bases and J 8 bases, leaving 15 bases between the germline ends. This CDR3 region has 14 residues. CDR3 DNA: TGTGCCAGCAGTCAGCGGACGGGCGTAGAAAAACTGTTTTTT. This encodes CASSQRTGVEKLFF.

This clone was detected only a few times. The chain links TRBV14 to TRBJ2-1; 7 bases line up with TRBD2. Germline CDR1 and CDR2: SGHDN and FVKESK. Germline trimming cut 3 bases from V and 6 bases from J; bases unmatched to any gene: 17. CDR3 length: 18 residues. CDR3 in DNA: TGTGCCAGCAGCCAGGTATTACGGCGGGAGACTAACTCCAATGAGCAGTTCTTC. Residues: CASSQVLRRETNSNEQFF.

A few counts support this clone. A far larger clone is just one base off, so this is likely a read error. The V gene is TRBV7-3, the J gene TRBJ2-1; D is undetermined. The CDR3 consists of 11 residues. The germline CDR1 and CDR2 sequences are SGHTA and FQGTGA. Trimming took off 3 bases at V and 4 bases at J, with 1 base between the two ends. The CDR3 loop is CASSFYNEQFF. CDR3 nucleotides: TGTGCCAGCAGCTTTTACAATGAGCAGTTCTTC. Combining the CDR3 with reference TRBV7-3 and TRBJ2-1 gives the whole variable domain GAGVSQTPSNKVTEKGKYVELRCDPISGHTALYWYRQSLGQGPEFLIYFQGTGAADDSGLPNDRFFAVRPEGSVSTLKIQRTERGDSAVYLCASSFYNEQFFGPGTRLTVL.

V and J are TRBV11-2 and TRBJ2-7; TRBD1 aligns across 12 bases. V was pared by 5 bases and J by 3 bases, with 5 bases of the junction left unmatched. The germline CDR1 and CDR2 sequences are SGHAT and FQNNGV. The CDR3 loop spans 15 amino acids. The DNA of the CDR3 is TGTGCCAGCAGCCGAGGGACAGGGGGCGTCTACGAGCAGTACGTC. Its protein is CASSRGTGGVYEQYV.

The V and J genes are TRBV30 and TRBJ1-2; possibly TRBD1 for D (5 bases). Between the trimmed V and J ends, which lost 0 bases and 3 bases, there was a span of 11 bases. Germline CDR1 GTSNPN, CDR2 SVGIG (reference sequence). There are 14 residues in the CDR3. The CDR3 nucleotides are TGTGCCTGGAGTGTATGGGACTGGGACTATGGCTACACCTTC. It encodes CAWSVWDWDYGYTF.

This rearrangement joins TRBV19 to TRBJ2-1, with 12 bases identical to TRBD2. Germline V gene data show CDR1 as LNHDA and CDR2 as SQIVND (reference sequence). The CDR3 spans 13 residues. V lost 10 bases, J lost 10 bases, and 8 bases stayed unmatched. CDR3 loop: CAIGLAGSGEQFF. The DNA for the CDR3 is TGTGCCATCGGACTAGCGGGATCAGGCGAGCAGTTCTTC.

This clone was detected many times. The chain uses TRBV29-1 and TRBJ2-1; 14 nucleotides match TRBD2. The V segment lost 7 bases and the J segment 12 bases; nucleotides outside the gene matches: 11. The CDR3 loop spans 14 amino acids. Germline V lookup: CDR1 SQVTM, CDR2 ANQGSEA. This CDR3 is CSANVRTSGGPQFF. Written as DNA, the CDR3 is TGCAGCGCTAATGTCAGGACTAGCGGGGGGCCGCAGTTCTTC.

This clone appeared many times. The chain combines TRBV7-8 with TRBJ1-6; TRBD1 matches at 7 bases. Trimming took 4 bases from V and 8 from J; bases not matched to a gene: 8. CDR1 and CDR2 (germline): SGHVS, FQNEAQ. The CDR3 loop spans 15 amino acids. The CDR3 nucleotides are TGTGCCAGCAGCTGGGGACAGTCCCGGGATTCACCCCTCCACTTT. Its protein product is CASSWGQSRDSPLHF.

The genes are TRBV5-4 and TRBJ2-1, with D perhaps TRBD1 or TRBD2 (6 bases each). The CDR3 totals 15 residues. The V end lost 2 bases, the J end lost 4 bases, and 13 bases lay between the germline ends. Germline CDR1 and CDR2: SGHNT and YYREEE (reference sequence). This chain's CDR3 is CASSLRGGQYNEQFF. CDR3 nucleotides: TGTGCCAGCAGCTTACGAGGGGGGCAGTACAATGAGCAGTTCTTC.

This clone was found a few times. In DNA, the CDR3 is TGTGCCAGCAGCTTACAGGGGGCCTACACTGAAGCTTTCTTT. The encoded protein is CASSLQGAYTEAFF. The rearrangement joins TRBV7-2 to TRBJ1-1, with TRBD1 identical over 8 bases. This CDR3 comprises 14 residues. V dropped 2 bases and J dropped 3; count of bases not matched to a gene: 2. Germline CDR1 is SGHTA and CDR2 is FQGNSA.